This TCR beta chain was documented in a study of Ad26.COV2.S vaccination and SARS-CoV-2 variants. Measured with immunoSEQ multiplex PCR; TCRdb has only the in-frame clones, and not every one. The sample shows approximately 300,000 clones, approximately 80% of them seen only once. As for treatment: 15 to 20 received Ad26.COV2.S at low or high dose, single or two shots; 5 received placebo; per-sample allocation not given. On day 63 after the first injection, vaccine and placebo recipients gave samples. The CDR3 is 13 residues long. Germline CDR1 and CDR2: SNHLY and FYNNEI. Trimming took off 5 bases at V and 5 bases at J, with 12 bases between the two ends.

The sample here was peripheral blood, taken in a trial of Ad26.COV2.S vaccine versus placebo. This chain joins TRBV2 and TRBJ1-2; D is unclear. The receptor was derived from a person between 18 and 65 years old who received the Ad26.COV2.S COVID-19 vaccine or a placebo. This CDR3 reads CASSWTVRYGYTF. DNA for the CDR3: TGTGCCAGCAGTTGGACGGTGAGATATGGCTACACCTTC.